These T cell receptor beta chains were read from a single sample in a study of cytomegalovirus exposure and HLA in healthy donors. TCRdb keeps only in-frame clones here, not all; method: immunoSEQ multiplex PCR. The data contain approximately 120,000 clones, over 60% of them seen just once; the ten biggest clones take up about 3.5%. The sequenced sample was PBMCs. These receptors all stem from a man aged 30-40 years in good health and CMV-seronegative. Both conserved end residues are part of each CDR3. The order of the fields is D gene, clone size, J gene, V gene, CDR3 DNA, CDR3 protein. The D gene is left open where the match is weak. Clone size appears in some rows only: once, few, many, or a class for an expanded clone.

TRBD1,-,TRBJ1-1,TRBV27,TGTGCCAGCAGTTTATCAGGGACAGGGGTTACTGAAGCTTTCTTT,CASSLSGTGVTEAFF
TRBD1,-,TRBJ1-6,TRBV4-3,TGCGCCAGCAGCCAAGATTACAGGGGGAGCTCCTATAATTCACCCCTCCACTTT,CASSQDYRGSSYNSPLHF
-,-,TRBJ2-1,TRBV19,TGTGCCAGTAGTTCGACAGTCTACAATGAGCAGTTCTTC,CASSSTVYNEQFF
-,-,TRBJ1-5,TRBV7-9,TGTGCCAGCAGCTTAGGTCCGGACTGGACGCCCCAGCATTTT,CASSLGPDWTPQHF
-,-,TRBJ1-6,TRBV5-4,TGTGCCACCCCAGGGGAGAGCCATAATTCACCCCTCCACTTT,CATPGESHNSPLHF
TRBD1,-,TRBJ2-6,TRBV19,TGTGCCAGTATCAGGACAGGGGGCTCTGGGGCCAACGTCCTGACTTTC,CASIRTGGSGANVLTF
-,-,TRBJ1-1,TRBV25-1,TGTGCCACCTCCTACTATACGGACTTGAACACTGAAGCTTTCTTT,CATSYYTDLNTEAFF
-,few,TRBJ1-3,TRBV4-3,TGCGCCAGCAGCCAACTAGGACTGACCTCTGGAAACACCATATATTTT,CASSQLGLTSGNTIYF
TRBD1,-,TRBJ2-7,TRBV30,TGTGCCTGGAGACAGGACAGGGAACAGTACTTC,CAWRQDREQYF
-,-,TRBJ2-7,TRBV9,TGTGCCAGCAGCGTAGAGGCGGTACCCTACGAGCAGTACTTC,CASSVEAVPYEQYF
-,-,TRBJ1-2,TRBV6-1,TGTGCCACACAGGATCCAAACTATGGCTACACCTTC,CATQDPNYGYTF
-,-,TRBJ1-4,TRBV28,TGTGCCAGCAAGAGGGGGACTGAAAAACTGTTTTTT,CASKRGTEKLFF
-,once,TRBJ1-1,TRBV19,TGTGCCAGTACCGATATTTTCAGGGGTCAGAACACTGAAGCTTTCTTT,CASTDIFRGQNTEAFF
TRBD2,-,TRBJ2-7,TRBV28,TGTGCCAGCAGTTTATCGGGAATAGCGGGGGGCCTGAGCTACGAGCAGTACTTC,CASSLSGIAGGLSYEQYF
-,-,TRBJ1-2,TRBV7-9,TGTGCCAGCAGCTCGACTAGCGGGGATAACTATGGCTACACCTTC,CASSSTSGDNYGYTF
-,once,TRBJ1-3,TRBV4-2,TGTGCCAGCAGCACATACTCGCAGGACACTGGAAACACCATATATTTT,CASSTYSQDTGNTIYF
-,-,TRBJ1-3,TRBV5-1,TGCGCCAGCAGCTCGACTACCACAGGGCAGTCTGGAAACACCATATATTTT,CASSSTTTGQSGNTIYF
-,-,TRBJ2-7,TRBV18,TGTGCCAGCTCACCACGAACAGACTCCTACGAGCAGTACTTC,CASSPRTDSYEQYF
-,-,TRBJ1-6,TRBV7-3,TGTGCCAGCAGCTTGAGATATGGACCCCTCCACTTT,CASSLRYGPLHF
TRBD2,-,TRBJ2-5,TRBV7-2,TGTGCCAGCAGCCCACGCGGCGGGGGGGCGGGGCAAGAGACCCAGTACTTC,CASSPRGGGAGQETQYF
TRBD1,-,TRBJ1-6,TRBV11-1,TGTGCCAGCAGGTCAGGGGGCGAATCCACCCTCCACTTT,CASRSGGESTLHF
-,-,TRBJ1-2,TRBV10-1,TGCGCCAGCAGTGAGCGGGGGGGCTACACCTTC,CASSERGGYTF
-,-,TRBJ1-5,TRBV19,TGTGCCAGTAGTCACGTCCGGGTTCTCGTAACTCAGCCCCAGCATTTT,CASSHVRVLVTQPQHF
TRBD1,-,TRBJ1-4,TRBV9,TGTGCCAGCAGCGCAGCAGGGGGCGTGGGTGAAAAACTGTTTTTT,CASSAAGGVGEKLFF
-,once,TRBJ2-7,TRBV9,TGTGCCAGCAGCGTCGACACCGCCTACGAGCAGTACTTC,CASSVDTAYEQYF
-,-,TRBJ2-7,TRBV6-5,TGTGCCAGCAGGATAGACTTTTCCTCCTACGAGCAGTACTTC,CASRIDFSSYEQYF
TRBD2,-,TRBJ2-7,TRBV30,TGTGCCTGGAGTGTACGAAGGGGAACTAGCGGCACCTACGAGCAGTACTTC,CAWSVRRGTSGTYEQYF
TRBD1,few,TRBJ2-5,TRBV7-9,TGTGCCAGCAGCTTAAGGGACAGCCAAGAGACCCAGTACTTC,CASSLRDSQETQYF
-,few,TRBJ1-1,TRBV10-3,TGTGCCATCAGCCGCGGACAGAGACTGAACACTGAAGCTTTCTTT,CAISRGQRLNTEAFF
-,-,TRBJ1-3,TRBV30,TGTGCCTGGAGTCCCTCCCGGAGTTCTGGAAACACCATATATTTT,CAWSPSRSSGNTIYF
-,-,TRBJ2-3,TRBV5-1,TGCGCCAGCAGCTCAGGGACTTCCTTAAGCACAGATACGCAGTATTTT,CASSSGTSLSTDTQYF
TRBD2,-,TRBJ2-3,TRBV28,TGTGCCAGCAGGCCCGGGGGGGATTTAGCAGATACGCAGTATTTT,CASRPGGDLADTQYF
TRBD1,-,TRBJ1-5,TRBV18,TGTGCCAGCTCATTCGGGACAGCCACTAATCAGCCCCAGCATTTT,CASSFGTATNQPQHF
TRBD2,once,TRBJ2-1,TRBV28,TGTGCCAGCAGTCTTACCCTAGGGCTAGCGGGGGGCCAGTTCTTC,CASSLTLGLAGGQFF
-,once,TRBJ2-5,TRBV9,TGTGCCAGCAGCGTAGAAGCAACCAGGATGATCCCCAGCCCACAAGAGACCCAGTACTTC,CASSVEATRMIPSPQETQYF
TRBD2,-,TRBJ2-3,TRBV9,TGTGCCAGCAGCGTAGTCCCTAGCGGGGGGAGCACAGATACGCAGTATTTT,CASSVVPSGGSTDTQYF
-,-,TRBJ1-1,TRBV6-4,TGTGCCAGCAGTGACTACATAAACACTGAAGCTTTCTTT,CASSDYINTEAFF
TRBD1,-,TRBJ2-5,TRBV11-2,TGTGCCAGCAGCTCCAACCAGGGACAGGGGTTACCCCAGTACTTC,CASSSNQGQGLPQYF
TRBD1,few,TRBJ2-4,TRBV6-1,TGTGCCAGCACCGAAGACAGGGGAGGCATTCAGTACTTC,CASTEDRGGIQYF
-,-,TRBJ1-1,TRBV11-3,TGTGCCAGCAGCTTCAGGTCGAACACTGAAGCTTTCTTT,CASSFRSNTEAFF
-,once,TRBJ2-1,TRBV27,TGTGCCAGCTCCTACGGGGAATACAATGAGCAGTTCTTC,CASSYGEYNEQFF
-,few,TRBJ1-5,TRBV4-2,TGTGCCAGCAGCCAAGATCGTGTCGCGGGAAATCAGCCCCAGCATTTT,CASSQDRVAGNQPQHF
TRBD1,-,TRBJ1-1,TRBV4-1,TGCGCCAGCAGCTTGCTACGACAGGGATACACTGAAGCTTTCTTT,CASSLLRQGYTEAFF
-,once,TRBJ2-7,TRBV28,TGTGCCAGCAGTTTACCCAGCCTAGCCTACGAGCAGTACTTC,CASSLPSLAYEQYF
-,-,TRBJ1-2,TRBV30,TGTGCCTGGTCACCCGGGCCAAAGCGGGGCTACACCTTC,CAWSPGPKRGYTF
-,-,TRBJ1-1,TRBV5-5,TGTGCCAGCAGCTTGGCCCAGGCTGTCTTGAACACTGAAGCTTTCTTT,CASSLAQAVLNTEAFF